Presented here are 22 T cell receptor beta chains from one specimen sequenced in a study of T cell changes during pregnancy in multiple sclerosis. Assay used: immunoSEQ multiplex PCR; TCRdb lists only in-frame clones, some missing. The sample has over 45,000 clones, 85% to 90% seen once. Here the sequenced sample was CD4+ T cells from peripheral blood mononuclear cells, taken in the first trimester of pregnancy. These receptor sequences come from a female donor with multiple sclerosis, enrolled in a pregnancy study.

The CDR3 bases are TGTGCCAGTAGGGAGAGAATTTATGGCTACACCTTC. Encoded protein: CASRERIYGYTF. The chain is built from TRBV19 and TRBJ1-2; D is unresolved. This CDR3 is 12 amino acids long. Germline values: CDR1 LNHDA, CDR2 SQIVND (reference sequence). V was pared by 6 bases and J by 5 bases, with 10 bases between. The variable domain in full, with the rest retrieved from reference TRBV19 and TRBJ1-2, is DGGITQSPKYLFRKEGQNVTLSCEQNLNHDAMYWYRQDPGQGLRLIYYSQIVNDFQKGDIAEGYSVSREKKESFPLTVTSAQKNPTAFYLCASRERIYGYTFGSGTRLTVV.

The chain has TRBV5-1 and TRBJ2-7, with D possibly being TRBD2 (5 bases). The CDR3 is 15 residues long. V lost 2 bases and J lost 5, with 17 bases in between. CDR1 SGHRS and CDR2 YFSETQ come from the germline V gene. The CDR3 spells CASSFQWTDLNEQYF. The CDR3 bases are TGCGCCAGCAGCTTCCAGTGGACTGACCTAAACGAGCAGTACTTC.

CDR3 in amino acids: CASSKGTGVTKNIQYF. CDR3 bases: TGCGCCAGCAGCAAAGGGACAGGGGTAACCAAAAACATTCAGTACTTC. The chain recombines TRBV4-3 with TRBJ2-4; 10 bases align to TRBD1. Germline CDR1 is LGHNA and CDR2 is YSLEER. The CDR3 is made up of 16 amino acids. The V gene end was trimmed by 5 bases and the J gene end by 2 bases; junction bases not matched to a gene: 6.

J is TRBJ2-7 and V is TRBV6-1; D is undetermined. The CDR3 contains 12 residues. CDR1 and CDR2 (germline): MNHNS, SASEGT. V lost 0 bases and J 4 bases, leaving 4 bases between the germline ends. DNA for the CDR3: TGTGCCAGCAGTGAAGCTATGTACGAGCAGTACTTC. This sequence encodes CASSEAMYEQYF.

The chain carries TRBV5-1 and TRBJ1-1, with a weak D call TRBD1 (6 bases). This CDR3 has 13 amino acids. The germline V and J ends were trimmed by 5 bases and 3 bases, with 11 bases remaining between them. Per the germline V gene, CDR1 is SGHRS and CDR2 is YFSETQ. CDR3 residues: CASRVRGDTEAFF. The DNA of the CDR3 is TGCGCCAGCAGAGTCAGGGGTGACACTGAAGCTTTCTTT.

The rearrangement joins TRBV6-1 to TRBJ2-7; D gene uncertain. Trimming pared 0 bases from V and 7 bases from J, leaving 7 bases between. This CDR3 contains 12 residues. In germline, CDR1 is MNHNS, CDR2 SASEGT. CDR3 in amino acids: CASSEALREQYF. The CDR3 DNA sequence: TGTGCCAGCAGTGAAGCGCTTCGGGAGCAGTACTTC.

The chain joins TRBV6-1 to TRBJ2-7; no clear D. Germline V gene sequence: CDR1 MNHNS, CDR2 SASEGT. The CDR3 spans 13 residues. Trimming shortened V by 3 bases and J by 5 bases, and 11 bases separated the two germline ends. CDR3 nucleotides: TGTGCCAGCAGTGATGATCAGGCCCACGAGCAGTACTTC. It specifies CASSDDQAHEQYF.

The CDR3 loop reads CASRGQGNSPLHF. The CDR3 DNA is TGTGCCAGCAGAGGACAGGGAAATTCACCCCTCCACTTT. V is TRBV6-1 and J is TRBJ1-6; 8 positions match TRBD1. Trimming removed 6 bases from V and 7 bases from J; junction bases left unmatched: 2. This CDR3 is 13 amino acids long. The germline V gene has CDR1 MNHNS and CDR2 SASEGT.

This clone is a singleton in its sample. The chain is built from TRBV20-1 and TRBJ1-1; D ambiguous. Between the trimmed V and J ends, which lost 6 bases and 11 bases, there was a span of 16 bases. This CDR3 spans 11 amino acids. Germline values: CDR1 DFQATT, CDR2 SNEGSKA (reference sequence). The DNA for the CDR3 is TGCAGTGCCACGGACCTCGGGGAGGCTTTCTTT. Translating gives CSATDLGEAFF.

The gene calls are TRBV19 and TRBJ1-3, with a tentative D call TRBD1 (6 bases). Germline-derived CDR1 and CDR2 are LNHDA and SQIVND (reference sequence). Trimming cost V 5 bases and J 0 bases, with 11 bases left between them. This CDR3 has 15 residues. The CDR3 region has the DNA TGTGCCAGTAGTCACAGGGACCTCTCTGGAAACACCATATATTTT. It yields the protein CASSHRDLSGNTIYF.

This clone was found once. The CDR3 sequence: CASSPPTGQETQYF. In DNA form, the CDR3 reads TGTGCCAGCAGCCCCCCGACAGGGCAAGAGACCCAGTACTTC. The rearrangement joins TRBV7-9 to TRBJ2-5, with 7 bases that match TRBD1. V shed 5 bases and J 2 bases; nucleotides not matched to a gene: 5. Germline CDR1 reads SEHNR; CDR2 reads FQNEAQ (reference sequence). The CDR3 loop spans 14 amino acids. The complete variable domain, with remaining parts taken from reference TRBV7-9 and TRBJ2-5, reads DTGVSQNPRHKITKRGQNVTFRCDPISEHNRLYWYRQTLGQGPEFLTYFQNEAQLEKSRLLSDRFSAERPKGSFSTLEIQRTEQGDSAMYLCASSPPTGQETQYFGPGTRLLVL.

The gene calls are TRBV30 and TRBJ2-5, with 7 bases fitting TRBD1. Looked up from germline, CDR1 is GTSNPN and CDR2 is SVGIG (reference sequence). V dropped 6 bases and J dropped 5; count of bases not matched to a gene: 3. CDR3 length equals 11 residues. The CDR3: CACTQGETQYF. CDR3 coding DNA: TGTGCCTGCACACAGGGGGAGACCCAGTACTTC.

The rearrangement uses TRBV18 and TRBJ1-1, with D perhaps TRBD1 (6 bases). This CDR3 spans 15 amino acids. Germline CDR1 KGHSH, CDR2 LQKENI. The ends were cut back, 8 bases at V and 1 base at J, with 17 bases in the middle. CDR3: CASASRGGENTEAFF. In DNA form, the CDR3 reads TGTGCCAGCGCTTCACGGGGGGGCGAGAACACTGAAGCTTTCTTT.

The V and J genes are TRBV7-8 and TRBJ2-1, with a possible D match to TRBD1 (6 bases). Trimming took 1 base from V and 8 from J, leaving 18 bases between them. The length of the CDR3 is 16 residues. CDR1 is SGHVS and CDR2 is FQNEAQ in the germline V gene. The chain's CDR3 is CASSLDRARKTDEQFF. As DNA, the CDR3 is TGTGCCAGCAGCTTAGACAGGGCAAGGAAAACGGATGAGCAGTTCTTC.

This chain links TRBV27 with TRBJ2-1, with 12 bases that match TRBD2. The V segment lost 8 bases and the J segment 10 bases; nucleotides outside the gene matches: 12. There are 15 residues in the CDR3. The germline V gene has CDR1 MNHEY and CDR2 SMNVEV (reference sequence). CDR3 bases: TGTGCCAGCTCGAATCTAGCGGGAGGGGTTGGGGAGCAGTTCTTC. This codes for CASSNLAGGVGEQFF.

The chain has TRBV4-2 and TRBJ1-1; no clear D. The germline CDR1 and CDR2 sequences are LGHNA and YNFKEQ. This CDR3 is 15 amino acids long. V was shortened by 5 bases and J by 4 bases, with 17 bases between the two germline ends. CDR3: CASSSRDGEGTEAFF. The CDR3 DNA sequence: TGTGCCAGCAGCTCCCGGGATGGGGAGGGCACTGAAGCTTTCTTT.

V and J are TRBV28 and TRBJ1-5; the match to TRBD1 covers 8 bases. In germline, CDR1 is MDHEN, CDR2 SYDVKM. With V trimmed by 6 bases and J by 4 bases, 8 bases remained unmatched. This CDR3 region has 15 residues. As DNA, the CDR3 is TGTGCCAGCAGCCGAGGACAGGGCCCTAATCAGCCCCAGCATTTT. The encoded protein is CASSRGQGPNQPQHF.

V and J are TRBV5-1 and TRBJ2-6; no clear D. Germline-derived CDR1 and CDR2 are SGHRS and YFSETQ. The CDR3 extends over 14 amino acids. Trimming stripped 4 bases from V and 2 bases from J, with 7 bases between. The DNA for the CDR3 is TGCGCCAGCAGCCCTCTCGCTGGGGCCAACGTCCTGACTTTC. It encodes CASSPLAGANVLTF. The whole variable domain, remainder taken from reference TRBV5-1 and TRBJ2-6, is KAGVTQTPRYLIKTRGQQVTLSCSPISGHRSVSWYQQTPGQGLQFLFEYFSETQRNKGNFPGRFSGRQFSNSRSEMNVSTLELGDSALYLCASSPLAGANVLTFGAGSRLTVL.

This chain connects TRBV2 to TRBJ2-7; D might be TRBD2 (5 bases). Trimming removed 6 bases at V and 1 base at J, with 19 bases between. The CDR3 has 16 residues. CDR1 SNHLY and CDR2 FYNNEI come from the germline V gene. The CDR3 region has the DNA TGTGCCAGCAGAGCCGCCCTAGCACTAGGTTCCTACGAGCAGTACTTC. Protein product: CASRAALALGSYEQYF.

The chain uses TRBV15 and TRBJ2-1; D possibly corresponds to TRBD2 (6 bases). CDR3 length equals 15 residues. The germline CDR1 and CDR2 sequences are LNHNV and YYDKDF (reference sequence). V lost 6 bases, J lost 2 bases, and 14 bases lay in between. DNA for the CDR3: TGTGCCACCAGTCGTAGTGGAGGGCCCTACAATGAGCAGTTCTTC. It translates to CATSRSGGPYNEQFF. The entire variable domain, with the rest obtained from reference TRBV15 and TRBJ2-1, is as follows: DAMVIQNPRYQVTQFGKPVTLSCSQTLNHNVMYWYQQKSSQAPKLLFHYYDKDFNNEADTPDNFQSRRPNTSFCFLDIRSPGLGDTAMYLCATSRSGGPYNEQFFGPGTRLTVL.

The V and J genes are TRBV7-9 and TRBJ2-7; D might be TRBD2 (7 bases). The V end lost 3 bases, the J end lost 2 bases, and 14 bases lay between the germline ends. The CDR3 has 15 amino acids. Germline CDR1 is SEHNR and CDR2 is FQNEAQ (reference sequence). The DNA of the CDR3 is TGTGCCAGCAGCTTTGGGACGGGGGGCGCCTACGAGCAGTACTTC. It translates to CASSFGTGGAYEQYF.

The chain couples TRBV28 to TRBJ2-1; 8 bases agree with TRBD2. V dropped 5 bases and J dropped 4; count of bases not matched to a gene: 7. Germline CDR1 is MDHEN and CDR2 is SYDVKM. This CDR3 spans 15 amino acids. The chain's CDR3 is CASSESGSDYNEQFF. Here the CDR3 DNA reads TGTGCCAGCAGTGAGAGCGGGAGTGATTACAATGAGCAGTTCTTC.